The 30 T cell receptor beta chains listed next were all sequenced from one sample in a study of blood T cell repertoires in COVID-19. Measured with immunoSEQ multiplex PCR; TCRdb has only the in-frame clones, and not every one. The sample has fewer than 35,000 clones; roughly 85% are singletons. Sequenced material: peripheral blood. Source of these receptors: a man aged 80 or over with active COVID-19.

This chain's CDR3 is CASSEESNQPQHF. Here the CDR3 DNA reads TGTGCCAGCAGTGAGGAGAGCAATCAGCCCCAGCATTTT. This rearrangement joins TRBV2 to TRBJ1-5; D is unclear. This CDR3 spans 13 amino acids. CDR1 is SNHLY and CDR2 is FYNNEI in the germline V gene. V dropped 3 bases and J dropped 1 base, with 4 bases sitting between them.

The chain employs TRBV3-1 (or the pseudogene TRBV3-2) and TRBJ1-4; D not resolved. Trimming took off 0 bases at V and 10 bases at J, with 9 bases between the two ends. The CDR3 totals 13 residues. Germline V gene data show CDR1 as LGHDT and CDR2 as YNNKEL (reference sequence). CDR3 amino acids: CASSQEIDLKLFF. The CDR3 nucleotides are TGTGCCAGCAGCCAAGAGATAGATTTAAAACTGTTTTTT.

This clone was seen once. The V call is TRBV6-6, the J call TRBJ2-1, with 7 bases matching TRBD1. The J segment lost 2 bases and the V segment lost 2 bases, leaving 3 bases of the junction unmatched. CDR1 is MNHNY, CDR2 SVGAGI, per germline (reference sequence). This CDR3 has 15 residues. The CDR3: CASSYEGAAYNEQFF. CDR3 bases: TGTGCCAGCAGTTACGAGGGGGCGGCCTACAATGAGCAGTTCTTC.

This chain uses TRBV9 with TRBJ2-2; TRBD1 matches 8 bases. The CDR3 is 15 residues long. The germline CDR1 and CDR2 sequences are SGDLS and YYNGEE. Trimming at V came to 0 bases and at J to 4 bases, leaving 2 bases not matched to a gene. CDR3 region: CASSVDQGATGELFF. The CDR3 bases are TGTGCCAGCAGCGTAGATCAGGGGGCCACCGGGGAGCTGTTTTTT.

This CDR3 is CASSFTGFDGYTF. The DNA of the CDR3 is TGTGCCAGCAGTTTTACAGGGTTCGATGGCTACACCTTC. This chain connects TRBV12-3 or TRBV12-4 to TRBJ1-2, with TRBD1 as a possible D gene (6 bases). CDR3 length: 13 amino acids. Trimming stripped 3 bases from V and 6 bases from J, with 11 bases between.

This chain uses TRBV10-3 with TRBJ2-4, with 12 bases fitting TRBD2. V gave up 6 bases and J gave up 3 bases; unmatched junction bases: 9. Germline CDR1 is ENHRY and CDR2 is SYGVKD. The length of the CDR3 is 17 residues. In DNA, the CDR3 is TGTGCCATCAGCCCCACTAGCGGGGGGAGGGACAAAAACATTCAGTACTTC. It yields the protein CAISPTSGGRDKNIQYF.

Written as DNA, the CDR3 is TGTGCCAGCAGCTTGGAGACGGGACAGGGTAGAAACACCATATATTTT. Protein sequence: CASSLETGQGRNTIYF. The chain uses TRBV5-5 and TRBJ1-3, with TRBD1 matching over 9 bases. CDR3 size: 16 residues. The germline V gene encodes CDR1 SGHKS and CDR2 YYEKEE (reference sequence). V was pared by 0 bases and J by 5 bases, with 6 bases of the junction left unmatched.

The V and J genes are TRBV28 and TRBJ2-7, with D possibly matching TRBD1 (6 bases). V lost 6 bases to trimming and J lost 1 base, with 16 bases between them. Per germline, CDR1 MDHEN and CDR2 SYDVKM. This CDR3 has 15 residues. The CDR3 protein is CASRSADRLSYEQYF. As DNA, the CDR3 is TGTGCCAGCAGATCCGCCGACAGGTTATCCTACGAGCAGTACTTC.

CDR3 region: CASSKVPEANYGYTF. CDR3 nucleotides: TGTGCCAGCAGCAAAGTTCCAGAGGCTAACTATGGCTACACCTTC. The chain couples TRBV21-1 to TRBJ1-2. TRBV21-1 is flagged as a pseudogene. The CDR3 length is 15 residues.

The chain joins TRBV27 to TRBJ1-5, with D possibly being TRBD1 (6 bases). Germline assignment: CDR1 MNHEY and CDR2 SMNVEV (reference sequence). Trimming took 8 bases from V and 4 from J, leaving 24 bases between them. This CDR3 region has 17 residues. CDR3 sequence (DNA): TGTGCCAGCCGGCCACTGACAGGTCTCGGTCGGAATCAGCCCCAGCATTTT. Amino acid sequence: CASRPLTGLGRNQPQHF.

The chain uses TRBV28 and TRBJ2-1, with 15 bases aligning to TRBD2. The V gene's germline CDR1 is MDHEN and CDR2 SYDVKM. The CDR3 spans 17 residues. The V and J ends lost 6 bases and 4 bases, in that order; junction bases with no gene match: 7. This CDR3 reads CASRRGLAGGLYNEQFF. DNA of the CDR3: TGTGCCAGCAGACGAGGACTAGCGGGGGGGTTGTACAATGAGCAGTTCTTC.

This clone appeared once. The chain combines TRBV2 with TRBJ2-4; D may be TRBD1 (7 bases). The ends were cut back, 7 bases at V and 3 bases at J, with 16 bases in the middle. The CDR3 sequence is 15 residues long. Germline V gene lookup returns CDR1 SNHLY and CDR2 FYNNEI. DNA of the CDR3: TGTGCCAGCACCGAGGAGGGGGCTGGCAAAAACATTCAGTACTTC. Protein: CASTEEGAGKNIQYF. Full variable domain (missing parts from reference TRBV2 and TRBJ2-4): EPEVTQTPSHQVTQMGQEVILRCVPISNHLYFYWYRQILGQKVEFLVSFYNNEISEKSEIFDDQFSVERPDGSNFTLKIRSTKLEDSAMYFCASTEEGAGKNIQYFGAGTRLSVL.

This clone was recorded once. The rearrangement uses TRBV20-1 and TRBJ2-7, with D perhaps TRBD2 (5 bases). Trimming left V 3 bases short and J 2 bases short, with 11 bases between. This CDR3 has 13 amino acids. The germline CDR1 and CDR2 sequences are DFQATT and SNEGSKA (reference sequence). CDR3 sequence: CSASRGMAYEQYF. CDR3 bases: TGCAGTGCTAGTCGGGGTATGGCCTACGAGCAGTACTTC.

The chain employs TRBV5-1 and TRBJ2-7; D possibly corresponds to TRBD1 (5 bases). V lost 4 bases and J 3 bases, leaving 8 bases between the germline ends. The germline gives CDR1 SGHRS, CDR2 YFSETQ. The CDR3 contains 12 residues. The CDR3 here is CASSRTYYEQYF. The DNA for the CDR3 is TGCGCCAGCAGCCGGACATACTACGAGCAGTACTTC.

The chain employs TRBV27 and TRBJ2-3; D is possibly TRBD2 (6 bases). With 4 bases removed from V and 5 bases from J, the gap between germline ends came to 19 bases. The germline V gene has CDR1 MNHEY and CDR2 SMNVEV (reference sequence). The CDR3 is 16 residues long. CDR3 loop: CASSSRDSFLRDTQYF. The CDR3 nucleotides read TGTGCCAGCAGTTCCCGGGACTCGTTCTTGAGAGATACGCAGTATTTT.

The chain combines TRBV7-9 with TRBJ1-2; 7 nucleotides match TRBD1. Trimming at V came to 1 base and at J to 6 bases, leaving 11 bases not matched to a gene. The CDR3 totals 16 residues. The V gene's germline CDR1 is SEHNR and CDR2 FQNEAQ (reference sequence). The CDR3 sequence is CASSLGVPLGGDGYTF. In DNA, the CDR3 is TGTGCCAGCAGCTTAGGGGTCCCCTTAGGGGGCGATGGCTACACCTTC. Filled out from reference TRBV7-9 and TRBJ1-2, the complete variable domain reads DTGVSQNPRHKITKRGQNVTFRCDPISEHNRLYWYRQTLGQGPEFLTYFQNEAQLEKSRLLSDRFSAERPKGSFSTLEIQRTEQGDSAMYLCASSLGVPLGGDGYTFGSGTRLTVV.

The chain has TRBV12-3 or TRBV12-4 and TRBJ1-1, with 7 bases that match TRBD1. V shed 7 bases and J 4 bases; nucleotides not matched to a gene: 6. The CDR3 totals 13 residues. The CDR3, as DNA: TGTGCCAGCACTCGACAGGGTAGCACTGAAGCTTTCTTT. Translated: CASTRQGSTEAFF.

The rearrangement joins TRBV9 to TRBJ2-5; 8 bases are shared with TRBD2. CDR3 length: 16 amino acids. V was pared by 0 bases and J by 5 bases, with 9 bases of the junction left unmatched. Germline V gene lookup returns CDR1 SGDLS and CDR2 YYNGEE. The CDR3 region is CASSVESGGSGETQYF. For the CDR3, the DNA is TGTGCCAGCAGCGTAGAAAGCGGGGGATCTGGGGAGACCCAGTACTTC. Together with reference TRBV9 and TRBJ2-5, the CDR3 gives the full variable domain: DSGVTQTPKHLITATGQRVTLRCSPRSGDLSVYWYQQSLDQGLQFLIQYYNGEERAKGNILERFSAQQFPDLHSELNLSSLELGDSALYFCASSVESGGSGETQYFGPGTRLLVL.

By proportion, this clone is large. The chain is built from TRBV3-1 (or the pseudogene TRBV3-2) and TRBJ1-1, with D possibly TRBD1 on 6 matching bases. V was trimmed by 0 bases and J by 5 bases, leaving 19 bases between them. Germline assignment: CDR1 LGHDT and CDR2 YNNKEL (reference sequence). The CDR3 totals 17 residues. CDR3 loop: CASSQERSIRRGTEAFF. CDR3 coding DNA: TGTGCCAGCAGCCAAGAAAGGTCCATCAGAAGGGGGACTGAAGCTTTCTTT.

The CDR3 DNA reads as TGTGCCAGCAGCTTAGCCCTAAGCGGAAACACCATATATTTT. Translation gives CASSLALSGNTIYF. The chain combines TRBV11-2 with TRBJ1-3; D not certain. This CDR3 contains 14 residues. The V and J ends lost 1 base and 4 bases respectively, with 8 bases between them. Per germline, CDR1 SGHAT and CDR2 FQNNGV.

V is TRBV5-6 and J is TRBJ1-2; 10 bases line up with TRBD1. The CDR3 contains 16 residues. Germline V gene data show CDR1 as SGHDT and CDR2 as YYEEEE. Trimming cost V 4 bases and J 3 bases; bases outside gene matches: 9. CDR3 loop: CASSEPTGGRDYGYTF. The CDR3 nucleotides are TGTGCCAGCAGCGAACCGACAGGGGGCAGAGACTATGGCTACACCTTC.

The chain couples TRBV6-2 or TRBV6-3 to TRBJ2-7; perhaps TRBD2 as D (5 bases). Trimming cost V 4 bases and J 0 bases, with 16 bases left between them. CDR1 is MNHEY and CDR2 is SVGEGT in the germline V gene. The CDR3 runs to 16 residues. CDR3 nucleotides: TGTGCCAGCAGTTCAGTCGAAAGCGGCAACTCCTACGAGCAGTACTTC. Translated, it gives CASSSVESGNSYEQYF.

This clone was recorded a few times. This chain links TRBV7-2 with TRBJ2-2; no clear D gene. The germline CDR1 and CDR2 sequences are SGHTA and FQGNSA. The CDR3 contains 15 residues. Trimming removed 1 base at V and 0 bases at J, with 6 bases between. CDR3 bases: TGTGCCAGCAGCTTAGGCAGTACGAACACCGGGGAGCTGTTTTTT. The encoded protein is CASSLGSTNTGELFF.

The chain combines TRBV10-3 with TRBJ2-1; 11 bases agree with TRBD2. The V gene's germline CDR1 is ENHRY and CDR2 SYGVKD. The CDR3 is 14 residues long. With 9 bases clipped from V and 9 bases from J, the junction kept 10 bases outside the gene matches. CDR3 sequence (DNA): TGTGCCATGGCGGCTAGCGGGGGGCCCAGTGAGCAGTTCTTC. Amino acid sequence: CAMAASGGPSEQFF.

The chain carries TRBV9 and TRBJ1-2; D not resolved. The V gene lost 0 bases and the J gene lost 8 bases, with 11 bases spanning the gap. This CDR3 contains 13 residues. From germline, CDR1 is SGDLS and CDR2 YYNGEE. In nucleotides, the CDR3 is TGTGCCAGCAGCGTAGACAGCCGGAGGGGCTACACCTTC. As protein: CASSVDSRRGYTF.

The chain carries TRBV3-1 (or the pseudogene TRBV3-2) and TRBJ1-2; tentatively, D is TRBD1 (5 bases). The germline V gene encodes CDR1 LGHDT and CDR2 YNNKEL (reference sequence). The CDR3 runs 12 residues. V shed 4 bases and J shed 10 bases, with 13 bases lying between them. The CDR3 sequence: CASSPVQGAYTF. CDR3 bases: TGTGCCAGCAGCCCTGTCCAGGGCGCCTACACCTTC.

The J gene is TRBJ1-1, the V gene TRBV2; possibly TRBD1 for D (6 bases). The V gene lost 6 bases and the J gene lost 2 bases, with 13 bases spanning the gap. CDR3 size: 14 residues. CDR1 is SNHLY, CDR2 FYNNEI, per germline. CDR3 nucleotide sequence: TGTGCCAGCAGGGGAGGGGGACTTAACACTGAAGCTTTCTTT. It translates to CASRGGGLNTEAFF.

The table lists this clone with a count of one. This chain's CDR3 is CASSQASGLNTEAFF. As DNA, the CDR3 is TGTGCCAGCAGCCAAGCCTCCGGGTTAAACACTGAAGCTTTCTTT. V and J are TRBV14 and TRBJ1-1; D remains ambiguous. CDR3 size: 15 residues. The germline gives CDR1 SGHDN, CDR2 FVKESK. Trimming stripped 1 base from V and 2 bases from J, with 11 bases between.

This rearrangement joins TRBV7-8 to TRBJ1-3, with D possibly being TRBD1 (5 bases). This CDR3 region has 13 residues. Trimming took 5 bases from V and 8 from J, leaving 13 bases between them. CDR1 is SGHVS and CDR2 is FQNEAQ in the germline V gene. DNA of the CDR3: TGTGCCAGCAGCACACACGGGGGAGACACCATATATTTT. As protein: CASSTHGGDTIYF.

V usage is TRBV10-3 and J usage is TRBJ1-1; possibly TRBD1 for D (6 bases). This CDR3 comprises 13 residues. Trimming took 8 bases from V and 1 from J, leaving 11 bases between them. CDR1 ENHRY and CDR2 SYGVKD come from the germline V gene. The CDR3 loop reads CAIQTGWNTEAFF. CDR3 bases: TGTGCCATCCAAACAGGGTGGAACACTGAAGCTTTCTTT.